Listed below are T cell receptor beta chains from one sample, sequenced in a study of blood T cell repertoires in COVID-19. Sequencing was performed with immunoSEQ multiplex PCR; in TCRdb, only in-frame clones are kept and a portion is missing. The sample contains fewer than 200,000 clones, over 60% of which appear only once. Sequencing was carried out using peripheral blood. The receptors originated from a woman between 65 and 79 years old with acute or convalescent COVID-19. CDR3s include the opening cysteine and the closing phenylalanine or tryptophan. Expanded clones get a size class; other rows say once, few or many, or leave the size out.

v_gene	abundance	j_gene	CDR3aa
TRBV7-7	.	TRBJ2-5	CASSSGQGPQETQYF
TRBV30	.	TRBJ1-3	CAWTRTGVRSTIYF
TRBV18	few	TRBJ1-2	CASSPQQGTGYTF
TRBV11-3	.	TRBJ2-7	CASSLGGESYEQYF
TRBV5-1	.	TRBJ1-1	CASSFGVPPRNTEAFF
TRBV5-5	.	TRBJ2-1	CASSLEGDSYNEQFF
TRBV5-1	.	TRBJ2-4	CASSLDRGGQGIQYF
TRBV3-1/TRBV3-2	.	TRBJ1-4	CASSQDSSWRANEKLFF
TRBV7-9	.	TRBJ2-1	CASSRAGRNEQFF
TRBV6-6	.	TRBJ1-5	CASSFPASTVNQPQHF
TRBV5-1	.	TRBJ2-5	CASSLAGGTHQETQYF
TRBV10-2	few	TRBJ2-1	CASSDRGLAGISSYNEQFF
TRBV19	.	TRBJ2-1	CASSSSFAGGEQFF
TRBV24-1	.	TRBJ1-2	CATSDSEYGYTF
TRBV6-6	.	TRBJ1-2	CASRVTGSYGYTF
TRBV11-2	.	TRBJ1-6	CASSLGAGNSPLHF
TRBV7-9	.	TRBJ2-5	CASSLVAASQETQYF
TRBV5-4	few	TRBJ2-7	CASREGTSGSYEQYF
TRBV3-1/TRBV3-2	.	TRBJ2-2	CASSQEANRANTGELFF
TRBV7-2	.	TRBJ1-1	CASSPSMGGVRGTEAFF
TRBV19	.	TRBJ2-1	CASSIASGSYNEQFF
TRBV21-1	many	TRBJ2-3	CASSNRLADTDTQYF
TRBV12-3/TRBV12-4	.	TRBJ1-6	CASSQTGNSPLHF
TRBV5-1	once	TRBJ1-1	CASSLGRGGTEAFF
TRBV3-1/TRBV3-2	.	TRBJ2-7	CASSHAGQGHEQYF
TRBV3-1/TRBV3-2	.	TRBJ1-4	CASSHRGRRMFF
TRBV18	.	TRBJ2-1	CASSRGTSSDNEQFF
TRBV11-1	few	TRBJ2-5	CASSFLGLRQETQYF
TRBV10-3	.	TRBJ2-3	CAISETQGRTDTQYF
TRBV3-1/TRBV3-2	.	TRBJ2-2	CASSRLPRASGWNTGELFF
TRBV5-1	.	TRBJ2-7	CASSLAAGASGYEQYF
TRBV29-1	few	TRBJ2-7	CSVESDRGSNEQYF
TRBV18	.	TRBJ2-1	CASSHGRPYNEQFF
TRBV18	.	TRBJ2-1	CASSPLTSGRGSYNEQFF
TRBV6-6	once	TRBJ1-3	CASSYRGDTIYF
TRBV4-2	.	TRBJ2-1	CASSQDPGREGYNEQFF
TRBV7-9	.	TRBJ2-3	CASSYQPGQGAYTQYF
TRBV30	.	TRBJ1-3	CAWSVPVSGNTIYF
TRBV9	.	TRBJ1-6	CASSASGGLAINSPLHF
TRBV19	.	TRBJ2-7	CASSSSGTPLNEQYF
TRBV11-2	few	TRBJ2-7	CASSPPALAGKGYEQYF
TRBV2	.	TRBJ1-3	CASRVHGQGGGNTIYF